This T cell receptor beta chain was sequenced during a study of blood T cell repertoires in COVID-19 (TCRdb year 2020). Study-wide context: Samples covering the acute and convalescent phases of COVID-19 were provided by collaborators in the United States, Italy and Spain. A freely available public database, intended as a resource for researchers studying the immune response to SARS-CoV-2, is where the repertoires were released. Where available, HLA class I and class II types were obtained from metadata supplied by the sample provider rather than from assay-based typing. The samples were drawn from the first 160 participants of the ongoing ImmuneRACE study and from over a thousand subjects provided by 6 global collaborators. Deeply sampled blood TCRbeta repertoires from subjects exposed to, actively infected with, or recovered from COVID-19 were included in the dataset. The material from the prospective study consisted of cDNA or gDNA derived from T cells, B-cell-depleted T cells, or PBMCs. A de-identified subject ID, COVID-19 status, age in years and sex were almost always included in the sample metadata.

Each collaborating institution followed its own protocols to collect whole blood in K2EDTA tubes. For TCRbeta analysis, collaborator samples were shipped as frozen whole blood, as isolated PBMCs, or as DNA extracted from either sample type. TCRbeta CDR3 regions were amplified from genomic DNA by means of the immunoSEQ Assay, a bias-controlled multiplex PCR. Per the authors' processing: The number of nucleated cells in each sample was estimated from the amplification of reference gene primers within the assay. To quantify the absolute abundance of each unique TCRbeta CDR3 rearrangement, sequence reads were collapsed and filtered. For each sample, productive Simpson clonality was calculated as the square root of Simpson's diversity index across productive rearrangements. Entries here come from immuneACCESS through TCRdb and include only in-frame sequences with V and J called. Some clones fail to appear in such tables; in the studies checked, an unresolved V gene covers under half of the shortfall, and the cause of the remainder is unknown. V and J calls and clone size are as listed in that table; D and trimming were resolved from the DNA. The sample contains about 54,000 clones, 75% to 90% of them found a single time. The ten largest clones capture 3.5% of the sample.

A word on this clone: The antigen it recognizes is unknown. No base-level quality is on record; no much larger clone is a single base apart.

General findings and caveats noted by the study authors: The amount of clinical and demographic metadata varied by source and participant and was provided uncurated.

Germline trimming: 5 bases from V, 8 bases from J; junction bases outside gene matches: 14. The CDR3 goes from the cysteine to the phenylalanine over 16 residues. Left in the record is the CDR3 DNA by itself, 48 bases read in frame from the first base. CDR1 LNHDA and CDR2 SQIVND were looked up in the germline V gene (reference sequence). The rearranged chain carries TRBV19 and TRBJ1-2, and 10 junctional nucleotides match TRBD1. The sequencing input was peripheral blood. This receptor was identified in a human donor in a cohort sampled during active COVID-19. The CDR3 has the sequence CASSGTDRGGGEGYTF. The DNA reads as follows: TGTGCCAGTAGTGGAACGGACAGGGGGGGAGGTGAAGGCTACACCTTC.